This T cell receptor beta chain is from a study of blood T cell repertoires in COVID-19 (dated by TCRdb to the early 2020s). With respect to the entire study: Collaborator samples came from the United States, Italy and Spain and covered acute and convalescent phases of COVID-19. The material from the prospective study consisted of cDNA or gDNA derived from T cells, B-cell-depleted T cells, or PBMCs. The dataset comprised deeply sampled blood TCRbeta repertoires from subjects exposed to, actively infected with, or recovered from COVID-19. A freely available public database, intended as a resource for researchers studying the immune response to SARS-CoV-2, is where the repertoires were released. The samples were drawn from two sources: the first 160 participants of the ongoing ImmuneRACE study, and over 950 subjects contributed by 6 global collaborators. Nearly every sample came with metadata listing a de-identified subject ID, COVID-19 status, age in years and sex. Where HLA class I and class II types were available, the types were taken from metadata supplied by the sample provider, not from assay-based typing. Overall results and qualifications from the work: How much clinical and demographic metadata was included differed by source and by participant, and the metadata was provided uncurated.

The collaborating institutions used their own protocols to collect whole blood in K2EDTA tubes. For TCRbeta analysis, collaborator samples were shipped as frozen whole blood, as isolated PBMCs, or as DNA extracted from either sample type. Per the germline V gene (reference sequence), SEHNR is the CDR1 and FQNEAQ is the CDR2. CDR3 length: 14 amino acids, cysteine to phenylalanine. Of all the DNA, just the CDR3 is kept, 42 bases in frame from base 1. Trimming takes 1 base from V and 6 bases from J, and the germline ends sit 12 bases apart. In regard to this clone: Which antigen it targets is not known. Base quality data are lacking; no much larger clone is found one base away.

TCRbeta CDR3 regions were amplified from genomic DNA using the immunoSEQ Assay, a bias-controlled multiplex PCR. In the source study's methods: The number of nucleated cells in each sample was estimated by amplification of reference gene primers within the assay. To quantify the absolute abundance of each unique TCRbeta CDR3 rearrangement, sequence reads were collapsed and filtered. For each sample, productive Simpson clonality was calculated as the square root of Simpson's diversity index over productive rearrangements. As stored in TCRdb, this immuneACCESS dataset retains in-frame rearrangements with V and J assigned. A fraction of the clones does not appear; measured against another copy, unresolved V genes explain less than half of the discrepancy, and the remainder lacks a known reason. V and J calls and clone size are those listed in that table; D and trimming were worked out from the DNA. The sample table shows under 130,000 clones, and roughly 90% are seen once. In total, the top ten clones hold 3.5% of the sample.

Rearrangement joined TRBV7-9 to TRBJ1-2, with the identity of the D gene unclear. The sequencing sample was made of peripheral blood. The sequence was obtained from a woman in her sixties with acute or convalescent COVID-19. In nucleotide form, the sequence is TGTGCCAGCAGCTTAGACAGTGCCGCAAATGGCTACACCTTC. Translated, this gives CASSLDSAANGYTF.